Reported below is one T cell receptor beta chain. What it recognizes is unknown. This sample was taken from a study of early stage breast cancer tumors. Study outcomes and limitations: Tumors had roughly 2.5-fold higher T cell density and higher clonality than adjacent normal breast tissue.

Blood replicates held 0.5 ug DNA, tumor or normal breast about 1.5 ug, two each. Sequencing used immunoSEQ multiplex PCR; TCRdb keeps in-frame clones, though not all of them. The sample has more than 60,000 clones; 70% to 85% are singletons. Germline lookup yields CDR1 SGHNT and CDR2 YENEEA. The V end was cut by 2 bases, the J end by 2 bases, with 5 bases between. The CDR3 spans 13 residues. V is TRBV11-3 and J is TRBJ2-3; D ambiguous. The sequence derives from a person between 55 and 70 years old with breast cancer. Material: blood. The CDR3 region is CASSLYPTDTQYF. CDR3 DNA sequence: TGTGCCAGCAGCTTATACCCCACAGATACGCAGTATTTT.